The sequence of this TCR beta chain was determined in a study of radiation and T cells in renal cell carcinoma. Study summary: Nephrectomy followed 15 Gy stereotactic body radiation by 4 weeks. Study outcomes and limitations: Without pretreatment biopsies, baseline tumor clonotype presence was undetermined. Top tumor clonotypes rose in blood 2 weeks post-radiation, then contracted.

Profiling relied on immunoSEQ multiplex PCR, and the TCRdb table lists in-frame clones only, not all of them. The data show roughly 130,000 clones, around 90% seen once. Of note for this clone: The antigen is undetermined.

CDR3 length: 15 amino acids. From germline, CDR1 is LGHNA and CDR2 YSLEER. The time point is: blood 2 weeks post-SBRT. This sample's treatment: 15 Gy SBRT to primary tumor, nephrectomy 4 weeks later. The V call is TRBV4-3, the J call TRBJ2-5; 10 bases match TRBD2. The end of the DNA is better explained by TRBJ2-7, so the J call may be wrong. Sequenced here: blood, sampled from a patient whose treatment included radiotherapy and nephrectomy. The TCR sequence derives from a woman in her 70s with renal cell carcinoma. CDR3 residues: CASSQALAGVYEQYF. CDR3 DNA sequence: TGCGCCAGCAGCCAAGCCCTAGCGGGGGTCTACGAGCAGTACTTC.